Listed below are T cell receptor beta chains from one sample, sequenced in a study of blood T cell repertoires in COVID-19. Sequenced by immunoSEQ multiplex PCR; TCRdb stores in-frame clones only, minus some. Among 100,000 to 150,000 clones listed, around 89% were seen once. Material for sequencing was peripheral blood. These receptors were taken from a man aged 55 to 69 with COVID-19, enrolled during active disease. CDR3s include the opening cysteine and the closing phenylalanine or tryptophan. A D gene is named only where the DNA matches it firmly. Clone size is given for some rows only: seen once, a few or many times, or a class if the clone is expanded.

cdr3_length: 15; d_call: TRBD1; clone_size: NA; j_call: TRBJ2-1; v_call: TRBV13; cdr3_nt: TGTGCCAGCAGCCAATCGGGACAGGGGGACAATGAGCAGTTCTTC; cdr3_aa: CASSQSGQGDNEQFF
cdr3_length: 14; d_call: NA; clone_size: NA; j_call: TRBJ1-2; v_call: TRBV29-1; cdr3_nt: TGCAGCGTCGAAACCAGGGGCGCCGCATATGGCTACACCTTC; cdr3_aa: CSVETRGAAYGYTF
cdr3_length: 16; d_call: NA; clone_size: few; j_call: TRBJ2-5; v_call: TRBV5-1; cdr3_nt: TGCGCCAGCAGCTTTAGGGGGGGGGACACCCAAGAGACCCAGTACTTC; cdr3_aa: CASSFRGGDTQETQYF
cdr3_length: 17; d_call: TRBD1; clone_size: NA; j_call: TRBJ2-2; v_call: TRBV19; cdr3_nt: TGTGCCAGTAGTATACCCCCGACAGGGGCGAACACCGGGGAGCTGTTTTTT; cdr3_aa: CASSIPPTGANTGELFF
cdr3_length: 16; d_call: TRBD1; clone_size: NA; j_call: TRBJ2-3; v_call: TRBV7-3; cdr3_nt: TGTGCCAGCAGCCAAGCCGGGACAGGGGCGGGTGATACGCAGTATTTT; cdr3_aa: CASSQAGTGAGDTQYF
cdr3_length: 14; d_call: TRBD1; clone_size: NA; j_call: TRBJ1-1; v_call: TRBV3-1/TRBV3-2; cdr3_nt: TGTGCCAGCAGGCTGGGACAGATGAACACTGAAGCTTTCTTT; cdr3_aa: CASRLGQMNTEAFF
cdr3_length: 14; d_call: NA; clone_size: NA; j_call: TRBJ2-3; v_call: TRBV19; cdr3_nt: TGTGCCAGTAGTATCGGGGCGGGAACAGATACGCAGTATTTT; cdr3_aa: CASSIGAGTDTQYF
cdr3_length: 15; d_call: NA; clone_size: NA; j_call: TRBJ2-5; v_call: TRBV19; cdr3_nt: TGTGCCAGTAGTATGACGCAGGGCTACCAAGAGACCCAGTACTTC; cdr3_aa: CASSMTQGYQETQYF
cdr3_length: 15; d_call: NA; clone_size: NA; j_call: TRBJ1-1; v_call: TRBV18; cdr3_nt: TGTGCCAGCTCACCGCGGACTGGGCTGAACACTGAAGCTTTCTTT; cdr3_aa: CASSPRTGLNTEAFF
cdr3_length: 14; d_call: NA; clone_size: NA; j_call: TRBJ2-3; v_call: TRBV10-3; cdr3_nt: TGTGCCATCAGTGAATTACAGAGCACAGATACGCAGTATTTT; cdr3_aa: CAISELQSTDTQYF
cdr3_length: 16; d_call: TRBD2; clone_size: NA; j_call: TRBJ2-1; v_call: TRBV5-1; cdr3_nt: TGCGCCAGCAGCTGGGGGACTAGCGGGCAGCCCAATGAGCAGTTCTTC; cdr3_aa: CASSWGTSGQPNEQFF
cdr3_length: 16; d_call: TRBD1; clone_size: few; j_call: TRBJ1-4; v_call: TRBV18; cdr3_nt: TGTGCCAGCTCACCGACCTTGGGACAGGCTAATGAAAAACTGTTTTTT; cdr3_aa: CASSPTLGQANEKLFF
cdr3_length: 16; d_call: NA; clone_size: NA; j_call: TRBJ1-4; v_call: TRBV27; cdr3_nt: TGTGCCAGCAGTCGTAATCCTCGGGGGTCTAATGAAAAACTGTTTTTT; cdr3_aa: CASSRNPRGSNEKLFF
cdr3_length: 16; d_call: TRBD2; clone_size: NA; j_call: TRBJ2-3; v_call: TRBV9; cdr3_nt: TGTGCCAGCAGCGTAGATAGCGGGGGGATGGGAGATACGCAGTATTTT; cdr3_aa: CASSVDSGGMGDTQYF
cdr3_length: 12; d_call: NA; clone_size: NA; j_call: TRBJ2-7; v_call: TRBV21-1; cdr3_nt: TGTGCCAGCAGCTCAGACGGCCCAGGGCAGTACTTC; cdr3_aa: CASSSDGPGQYF
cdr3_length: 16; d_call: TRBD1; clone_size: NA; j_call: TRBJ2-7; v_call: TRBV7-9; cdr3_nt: TGTGCCAGCAGCGTCTTAAGGGACAGGCAAACCTACGAGCAGTACTTC; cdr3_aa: CASSVLRDRQTYEQYF
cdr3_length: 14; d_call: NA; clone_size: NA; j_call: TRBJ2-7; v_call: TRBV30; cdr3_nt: TGTGCCTGGAGCTCCGGACTGAGCTCCTACGAGCAGTACTTC; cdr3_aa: CAWSSGLSSYEQYF
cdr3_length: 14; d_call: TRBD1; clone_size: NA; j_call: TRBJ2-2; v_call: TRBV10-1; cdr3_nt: TGCGCCATCGGACAGGACCCGAACACCGGGGAGCTGTTTTTT; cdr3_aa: CAIGQDPNTGELFF
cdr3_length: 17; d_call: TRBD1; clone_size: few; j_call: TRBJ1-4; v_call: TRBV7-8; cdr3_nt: TGTGCCAGCAGCTTCGGGACAGTACTGGAAACTAATGAAAAACTGTTTTTT; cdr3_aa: CASSFGTVLETNEKLFF
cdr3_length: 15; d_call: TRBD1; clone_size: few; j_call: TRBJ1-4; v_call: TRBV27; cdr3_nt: TGTGCCAGCAGTTTATCGGTAGGGGGCTTTGAAAAACTGTTTTTT; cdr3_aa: CASSLSVGGFEKLFF
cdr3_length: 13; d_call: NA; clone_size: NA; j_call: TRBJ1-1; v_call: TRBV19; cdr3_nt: TGTGCCAGTTCAATGCGGAAGGTGGCTGAAGCTTTCTTT; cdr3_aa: CASSMRKVAEAFF
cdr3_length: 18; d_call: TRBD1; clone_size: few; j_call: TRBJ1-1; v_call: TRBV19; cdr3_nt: TGTGCCAGTAGTACGTGGAGGAATTACAGGGGGCCACGCACTGAAGCTTTCTTT; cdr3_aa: CASSTWRNYRGPRTEAFF
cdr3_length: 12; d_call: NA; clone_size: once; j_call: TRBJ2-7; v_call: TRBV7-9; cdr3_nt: TGTGCCAGCAGCAATACTTCCTACGAGCAGTACTTC; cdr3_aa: CASSNTSYEQYF
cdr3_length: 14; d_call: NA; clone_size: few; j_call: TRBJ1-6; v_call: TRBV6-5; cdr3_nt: TGTGCCAGCAGTTATGCCAGGGGTAATTCACCCCTCCACTTT; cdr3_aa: CASSYARGNSPLHF
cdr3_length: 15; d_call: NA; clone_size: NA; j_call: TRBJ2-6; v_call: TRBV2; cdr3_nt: TGTGCCAGCAGTGACATCGGGTCTGGGGCCAACGTCCTGACTTTC; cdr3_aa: CASSDIGSGANVLTF
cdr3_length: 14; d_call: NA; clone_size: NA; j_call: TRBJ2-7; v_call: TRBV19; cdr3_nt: TGTGCCAGTAGTATAGGGGGAGACTCCTACGAGCAGTACTTC; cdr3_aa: CASSIGGDSYEQYF
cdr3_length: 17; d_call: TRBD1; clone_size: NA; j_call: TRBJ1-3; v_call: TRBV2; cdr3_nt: TGTGCCAGCAGTCCGTTAGACAGGGGGATGGCTGGAAACACCATATATTTT; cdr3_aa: CASSPLDRGMAGNTIYF
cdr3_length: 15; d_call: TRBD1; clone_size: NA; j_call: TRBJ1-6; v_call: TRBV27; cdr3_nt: TGTGCCAGCAGTCGTACAGGGGACCTGAATTCACCCCTCCACTTT; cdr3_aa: CASSRTGDLNSPLHF
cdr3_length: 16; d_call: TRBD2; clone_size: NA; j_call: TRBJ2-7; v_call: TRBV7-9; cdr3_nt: TGTGCCAGCAGCTTAGCGGCGGGGGGCCTCTCCTACGAGCAGTACTTC; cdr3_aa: CASSLAAGGLSYEQYF
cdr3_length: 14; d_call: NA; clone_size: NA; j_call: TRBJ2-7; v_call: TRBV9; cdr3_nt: TGTGCCAGCAGCGCGCGGGACAGACCCTACGAGCAGTACTTC; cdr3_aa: CASSARDRPYEQYF
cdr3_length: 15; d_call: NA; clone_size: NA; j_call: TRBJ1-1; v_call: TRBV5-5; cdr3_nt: TGTGCCAGCAGCTTCCTCACAGGCGTGAACACTGAAGCTTTCTTT; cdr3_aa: CASSFLTGVNTEAFF
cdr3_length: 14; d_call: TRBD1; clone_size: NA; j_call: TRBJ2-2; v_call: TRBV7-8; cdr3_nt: TGTGCCAGCAGCTTTTACAGGGGAACCGGGGAGCTGTTTTTT; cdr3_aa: CASSFYRGTGELFF
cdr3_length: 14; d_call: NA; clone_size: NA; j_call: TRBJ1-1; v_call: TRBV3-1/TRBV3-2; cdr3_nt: TGTGCCAGCAGCCCCCCAACAGTGAACACTGAAGCTTTCTTT; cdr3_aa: CASSPPTVNTEAFF
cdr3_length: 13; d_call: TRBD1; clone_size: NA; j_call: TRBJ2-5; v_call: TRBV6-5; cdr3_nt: TGTGCCAGCAGCTTGGACAGGGCAGAGACCCAGTACTTC; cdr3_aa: CASSLDRAETQYF
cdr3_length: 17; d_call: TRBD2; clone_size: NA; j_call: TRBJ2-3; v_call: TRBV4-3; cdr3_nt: TGCGCCAGCAGCCAAGATAGGAGCGGGGGGGCCGCAGATACGCAGTATTTT; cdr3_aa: CASSQDRSGGAADTQYF
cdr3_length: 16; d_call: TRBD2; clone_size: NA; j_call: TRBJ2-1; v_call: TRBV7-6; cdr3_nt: TGTGCCAGCAGCCCCAGCCTCATCGGGGGGTACAATGAGCAGTTCTTC; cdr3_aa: CASSPSLIGGYNEQFF
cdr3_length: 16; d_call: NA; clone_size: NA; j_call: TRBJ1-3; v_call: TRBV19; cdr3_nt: TGTGCCAGTAGTCCCCTAACAGGAGCCTCTGGAAACACCATATATTTT; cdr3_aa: CASSPLTGASGNTIYF